This entry concerns a single T cell receptor beta chain. The antigen is undetermined. Unique molecular identifiers were incorporated when the TCRbeta library was constructed. TCRdb analysed the PCR reads with MiXCR anew, one entry per CDR3 protein. Among some 80,000 distinct CDR3 sequences listed, roughly 18% were seen once. The V gene's germline CDR1 is SGHAT and CDR2 FQNNGV. The germline V and J ends were trimmed by 0 bases and 1 base, with 16 bases remaining between them. The CDR3 consists of 17 residues. This record belongs to a study of T-cell reconstitution after alpha-beta-depleted transplantation in children. Study results and caveats: Some patients showed high day-60 TCRbeta diversity, which derived from surviving recipient T cells and thymic progenitors. At one year after transplant, newly produced T cells mostly accounted for T-cell counts and diversity. Reportedly, alpha-beta T cells present about two months post-transplant originated from several hundred expanded clones of graft origin.

The sample was PBMCs, mostly from graft donor cells, taken 360 days after TCRalphabeta/CD19-depleted stem cell transplant. This clonotype was obtained from a male patient aged 2 to 10 who had a stem cell transplant for acute lymphoblastic leukemia, so the T cells may come from the graft donor. The chain is built from TRBV11-2 and TRBJ2-7; tentatively, D is TRBD1 or TRBD2 (6 bases each). CDR3 DNA: TGTGCCAGCAGCTTAGATCACGGGGGCTACCCTTCCTACGAGCAGTACTTC. This encodes CASSLDHGGYPSYEQYF.